This T cell receptor (beta chain) is from a study of cytomegalovirus exposure and HLA in healthy donors. Healthy donors of bone marrow made up the group. This clone was detected only once. With 60 Vbeta and 13 Jbeta primers, the PCR was carried out. The repertoire was sequenced with immunoSEQ multiplex PCR; TCRdb's copy has only in-frame clones and lacks some. The table lists 130,000 or so clones, approximately 72% of them singletons, with less than 2% in the top ten. This TCR derives from a man aged 18 to 30 in good health and CMV-seronegative. Sequencing was carried out using PBMCs.

In DNA form, the CDR3 reads TGCGCCAGCAGCTTGGCCTTAATCGGGACAGTGAACACTGAAGCTTTCTTT. It translates to CASSLALIGTVNTEAFF. The J gene is TRBJ1-1, the V gene TRBV5-1; TRBD1 agrees at 7 bases. The CDR3 totals 17 residues. The V gene's germline CDR1 is SGHRS and CDR2 YFSETQ. Germline trimming cut 0 bases from V and 0 bases from J; bases unmatched to any gene: 8.